These 21 T cell receptor beta chains originate from one sample sequenced in a study of tumor-infiltrating lymphocytes in oesophageal squamous cell carcinoma. One entry per CDR3 protein results from TCRdb running MiXCR on the PCR reads. The table has around 3,700 distinct CDR3 sequences, 14% seen once. The specimen sequenced was esophageal tumor tissue. The receptor set was obtained from a male donor with esophageal squamous cell carcinoma.

This clonotype was detected many times. The chain is built from TRBV5-6 and TRBJ1-5; unclear D gene. Germline assignment: CDR1 SGHDT and CDR2 YYEEEE. Trimming left V 4 bases short and J 3 bases short, with 11 bases between. The CDR3 length is 14 residues. CDR3 region: CASSLDGLNQPQHF. The CDR3 region has the DNA TGTGCCAGCAGCCTAGACGGACTCAATCAGCCCCAGCATTTT.

By its share, this clonotype is medium-sized. The chain couples TRBV7-3 to TRBJ2-2, with 7 bases that match TRBD2. The CDR3 contains 18 residues. Per the germline V gene, CDR1 is SGHTA and CDR2 is FQGTGA. The V gene end was trimmed by 2 bases and the J gene end by 1 base; junction bases not matched to a gene: 10. CDR3 coding DNA: TGTGCCAGCAGCTTATGGGTGGGAGGGGCCGAGAACACCGGGGAGCTGTTTTTT. The encoded protein is CASSLWVGGAENTGELFF.

As to this clonotype: This CDR3 is missing its conserved last phenylalanine or tryptophan, likely due to a read error. No DNA is shown, since the ends of the CDR3 on it are uncertain; the CDR3 is the one TCRdb lists. J is TRBJ2-3 and V is TRBV7-7; TRBD2, as called in the table, went unchecked against the DNA. Counting both end residues, the CDR3 totals 18 amino acids. Germline lookup yields CDR1 SSHAT and CDR2 FNYEAQ (reference sequence). CDR3 amino acids: CASSLGLAGGEETQYFGP.

This clonotype was detected ten times or more. V is TRBV11-3 and J is TRBJ2-1, with TRBD2 matching 8 bases. The CDR3 consists of 14 residues. V dropped 5 bases and J dropped 8; count of bases not matched to a gene: 8. CDR1 and CDR2 (germline): SGHNT, YENEEA. DNA for the CDR3: TGTGCCAGCAGCCCCCGGCGGGGGGCTTATGAGCAGTTCTTC. This codes for CASSPRRGAYEQFF.

There are many counts of this clonotype. The J gene is TRBJ1-6, the V gene TRBV28; D might be TRBD1 (5 bases). There are 15 residues in the CDR3. CDR1 is MDHEN, CDR2 SYDVKM, per germline. Trimming removed 5 bases from V and 3 bases from J, with 11 bases in between. The CDR3 nucleotides read TGTGCCAGCAGTACAGGCCCAGGCTATAATTCACCCCTCCACTTT. Protein sequence: CASSTGPGYNSPLHF.

By frequency in the sample, this clonotype is medium-sized (0.01 to 0.1%). The chain joins TRBV6-1 to TRBJ2-1; D is unresolved. The CDR3 has 13 amino acids. Trimming cost V 8 bases and J 8 bases, with 16 bases left between them. Per the germline V gene, CDR1 is MNHNS and CDR2 is SASEGT. The CDR3 here is CASVADLYDEQFF. The CDR3 DNA sequence: TGTGCCAGCGTTGCAGACCTATACGATGAGCAGTTCTTC.

This clonotype was counted between two and nine times. The chain couples TRBV6-2 or TRBV6-3 to TRBJ2-7; perhaps TRBD1 as D (5 bases). TRBJ2-5 matches the DNA end more closely, so the J call is doubtful. Germline assignment: CDR1 MNHEY and CDR2 SVGEGT. The CDR3 is 16 amino acids. The CDR3 coding sequence is TGTGCCAGCAGTTACCCGAAGGGCAGGGCCGGCGAGACCCAGTACTTC. Residues: CASSYPKGRAGETQYF.

This clonotype is a singleton in its sample. It may be a read error: a sequence one base away is much more abundant. The gene calls are TRBV28 and TRBJ2-5; perhaps TRBD1 as D (6 bases). The V gene lost 5 bases and the J gene lost 11 bases, with 24 bases spanning the gap. CDR1 and CDR2 from the germline V gene are MDHEN and SYDVKM. The CDR3 has 15 amino acids. Written as DNA, the CDR3 is TGTGCCAGCAGTCAATCGGAACAGGGTGCCAATGAGCAGTACTTC. Protein product: CASSQSEQGANEQYF. The whole variable domain, remainder taken from reference TRBV28 and TRBJ2-5, is DVKVTQSSRYLVKRTGEKVFLECVQDMDHENMFWYRQDPGLGLRLIYFSYDVKMKEKGDIPEGYSVSREKKERFSLILESASTNQTSMYLCASSQSEQGANEQYFGPGTRLLVL.

Sample share makes this clonotype medium-sized. This chain connects TRBV7-6 to TRBJ2-3; perhaps D is TRBD1 or TRBD2 (5 bases each). CDR3 size: 19 residues. The V gene lost 1 base and the J gene lost 2 bases, with 22 bases spanning the gap. CDR1 SGHVS and CDR2 FNYEAQ come from the germline V gene. CDR3: CASSLVGLVRDENTDTQYF. Here the CDR3 DNA reads TGTGCCAGCAGCTTAGTCGGGCTGGTAAGGGACGAAAACACAGATACGCAGTATTTT.

This clonotype is labeled medium-sized. The V call is TRBV7-9, the J call TRBJ1-3; no clear D gene. Germline CDR1 reads SEHNR; CDR2 reads FQNEAQ (reference sequence). There are 15 residues in the CDR3. Trimming took off 2 bases at V and 2 bases at J, with 10 bases between the two ends. CDR3 protein: CASSLNKGPGNTIYF. DNA for the CDR3: TGTGCCAGCAGCTTAAATAAAGGGCCTGGAAACACCATATATTTT. The whole variable domain, filled in from reference TRBV7-9 and TRBJ1-3, reads DTGVSQNPRHKITKRGQNVTFRCDPISEHNRLYWYRQTLGQGPEFLTYFQNEAQLEKSRLLSDRFSAERPKGSFSTLEIQRTEQGDSAMYLCASSLNKGPGNTIYFGEGSWLTVV.

The table lists this clonotype with many counts. The chain couples TRBV6-1 to TRBJ2-3, with a weak D call TRBD2 (5 bases). This CDR3 region has 15 residues. V was shortened by 4 bases and J by 6 bases, with 17 bases between the two germline ends. Germline lookup yields CDR1 MNHNS and CDR2 SASEGT. The DNA of the CDR3 is TGTGCCAGCAGTGTTTCTTCCGGGGTCGTGGATACGCAGTATTTT. Amino acids: CASSVSSGVVDTQYF.

This clonotype is deemed large. The genes are TRBV7-2 and TRBJ2-5, with 8 bases matching TRBD1. Germline V CDR1 and CDR2: SGHTA, FQGNSA. The CDR3 is made up of 14 amino acids. V trimming: 0 bases; J trimming: 5 bases; junction bases outside the gene matches: 2. The CDR3 reads CASSLARGRETQYF. CDR3 DNA sequence: TGTGCCAGCAGCTTAGCCAGGGGGCGTGAGACCCAGTACTTC.

This clonotype was picked up many times. The rearrangement uses TRBV27 and TRBJ1-4; no firm D call. CDR1 is MNHEY and CDR2 is SMNVEV in the germline V gene (reference sequence). This CDR3 contains 14 residues. V was shortened by 2 bases and J by 0 bases, with 4 bases between the two germline ends. In DNA, the CDR3 is TGTGCCAGCAGTTTACGGTCAACTAATGAAAAACTGTTTTTT. Translated, it gives CASSLRSTNEKLFF. The variable domain in full, with the rest retrieved from reference TRBV27 and TRBJ1-4, is EAQVTQNPRYLITVTGKKLTVTCSQNMNHEYMSWYRQDPGLGLRQIYYSMNVEVTDKGDVPEGYKVSRKEKRNFPLILESPSPNQTSLYFCASSLRSTNEKLFFGSGTQLSVL.

In its sample, this clonotype was seen a few times. The conserved phenylalanine or tryptophan is not found at the CDR3 terminus, so this likely reflects a read error. The DNA is omitted, as the CDR3 cannot be located on it reliably, and the CDR3 follows TCRdb's listing. The genes are TRBV7-6 and TRBJ2-7; the D call in the table, TRBD1, was not verified against the DNA. The CDR3 sequence runs 16 residues, both termini included. The germline V gene has CDR1 SGHVS and CDR2 FNYEAQ. The CDR3 protein is CASSPLGAVYGYTFGS.

This clonotype counts as medium-sized (0.01 to 0.1%). V usage is TRBV10-2 and J usage is TRBJ2-7, with 9 bases aligning to TRBD1. CDR1 WSHSY and CDR2 SAAADI come from the germline V gene. J was trimmed by 0 bases and V by 5 bases; bases with no gene match: 11. The CDR3 length is 17 residues. The DNA for the CDR3 is TGCGCCAGCAGTTACAGGGGGCATATTTTAAGCTCCTACGAGCAGTACTTC. Amino acid sequence: CASSYRGHILSSYEQYF.

By its share, this clonotype is medium-sized. The chain has TRBV12-3 or TRBV12-4 and TRBJ2-7; no clear D gene. V was pared by 6 bases and J by 3 bases, with 18 bases between. The CDR3 sequence is 15 residues long. CDR3 in DNA: TGTGCCAGCAGCCGACCCGCCGGATCTAACTACGAGCAGTACTTC. Translating it yields CASSRPAGSNYEQYF.

The chain links TRBV12-5 to TRBJ1-5; no definite D call. The V end lost 6 bases, the J end lost 4 bases, and 10 bases lay between the germline ends. Germline V gene sequence: CDR1 LGHNT, CDR2 FRNRAP. The CDR3 is made up of 13 amino acids. CDR3 bases: TGTGCTAGTGGACCAGAAGAGAATCAGCCCCAGCATTTT. Encoded protein: CASGPEENQPQHF.

This clonotype qualifies as large (0.1 to 1%). The V gene is TRBV6-1, the J gene TRBJ1-1, with D tentatively TRBD1 (6 bases). The V gene lost 10 bases and the J gene lost 4 bases, with 10 bases spanning the gap. Germline V lookup: CDR1 MNHNS, CDR2 SASEGT. CDR3 length: 11 amino acids. As DNA, the CDR3 is TGTGCCACAAGGGGGTTCACTGAAGCTTTCTTT. Translation: CATRGFTEAFF.

In its sample, this clonotype ranks as medium-sized. The chain couples TRBV6-4 to TRBJ2-1; a possible D gene is TRBD2 (5 bases). V shed 4 bases and J shed 5 bases, with 15 bases lying between them. In germline, CDR1 is MRHNA, CDR2 SNTAGT. The CDR3 runs to 15 residues. CDR3 sequence reads: CASSVDYVSNNEQFF. The CDR3, as DNA: TGTGCCAGCAGTGTAGACTATGTCAGTAACAATGAGCAGTTCTTC.

This clonotype was detected many times. The CDR3 DNA is TGTGCCAGCAGCCCCCAGGGACAGGGTAGGGGCAATGAGCAGTTCTTC. It codes for CASSPQGQGRGNEQFF. This chain uses TRBV4-2 with TRBJ2-1; 9 nucleotides agree with TRBD1. After removal of 4 bases from V and 6 bases from J, the junction contained 10 bases not matched to a gene. Germline CDR1 reads LGHNA; CDR2 reads YNFKEQ. The CDR3 is 16 amino acids.

This clonotype is termed medium-sized (0.01 to 0.1%). CDR3 loop: CASSIGLAAEQYF. In DNA, the CDR3 is TGTGCCAGCAGCATCGGACTAGCAGCCGAGCAGTACTTC. This sequence joins TRBV11-2 and TRBJ2-7, with 8 nucleotides matching TRBD2. The CDR3 has 13 amino acids. Looked up from germline, CDR1 is SGHAT and CDR2 is FQNNGV. The V gene end was trimmed by 5 bases and the J gene end by 6 bases; junction bases not matched to a gene: 6.